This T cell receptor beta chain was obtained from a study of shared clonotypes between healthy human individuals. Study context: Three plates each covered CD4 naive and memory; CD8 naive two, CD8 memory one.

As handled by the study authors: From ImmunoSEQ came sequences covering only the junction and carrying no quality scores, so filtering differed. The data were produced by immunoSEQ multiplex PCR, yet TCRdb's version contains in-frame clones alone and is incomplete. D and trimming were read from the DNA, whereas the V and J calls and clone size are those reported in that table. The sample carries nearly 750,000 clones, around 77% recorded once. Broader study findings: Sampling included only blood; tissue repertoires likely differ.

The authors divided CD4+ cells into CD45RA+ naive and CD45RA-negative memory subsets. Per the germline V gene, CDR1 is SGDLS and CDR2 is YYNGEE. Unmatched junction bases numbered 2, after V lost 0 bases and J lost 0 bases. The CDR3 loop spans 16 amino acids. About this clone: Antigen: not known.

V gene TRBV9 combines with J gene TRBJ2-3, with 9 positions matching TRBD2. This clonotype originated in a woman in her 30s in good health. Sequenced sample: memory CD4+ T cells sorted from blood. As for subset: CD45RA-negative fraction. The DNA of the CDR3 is TGTGCCAGCAGCGTAGTGACTAGCGGTAGCACAGATACGCAGTATTTT. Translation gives CASSVVTSGSTDTQYF.